This is a list of T cell receptor beta chains from one sample in a study of T-cell reconstitution after alpha-beta-depleted transplantation in children. TCRdb itself ran the PCR reads through MiXCR, one entry per CDR3 protein. The sample has around 490,000 distinct CDR3 sequences; about an eighth are singletons. The sample consisted of PBMCs, mostly from graft donor cells, taken 180 days after TCRalphabeta/CD19-depleted stem cell transplant. All receptors come from a female patient between 2 and 10 years old who had a stem cell transplant for aplastic anemia, so the T cells may come from the graft donor. Each CDR3 is given with its conserved first and last residue. D genes are given only for firm matches. A clone size is listed for some rows: how often the clone was seen (once, few, many), or a class if it is expanded.

J | size | V | D | DNA | CDR3
TRBJ1-5 | few | TRBV12-3/TRBV12-4 | . | TGTGCCAGCAGTCCCCGGGAAGGGGGAGGTCAGCCCCAGCATTTT | CASSPREGGGQPQHF
TRBJ2-5 | many | TRBV12-3/TRBV12-4 | . | TGTGCCAGCAGTCAAAGTAGCCCCAGAGGGGTAGAGACCCAGTACTTC | CASSQSSPRGVETQYF
TRBJ2-5 | . | TRBV7-9 | . | TGTGCCAGCAGCTCCGGAGCGGAACCCCAAGAGACCCAGTACTTC | CASSSGAEPQETQYF
TRBJ2-7 | many | TRBV7-8 | . | TGTGCCAGCAGCTCAGGGTTTGAGCAGTACTTC | CASSSGFEQYF
TRBJ1-4 | few | TRBV20-1 | TRBD1 | TGCAGTGCTAGTCTCCCAGGGGGAAATGAAAAACTGTTTTTT | CSASLPGGNEKLFF
TRBJ2-7 | many | TRBV18 | . | TGTGCCAGCTCAGCTACAGGACCCCTCTACGAGCAGTACTTC | CASSATGPLYEQYF
TRBJ2-7 | many | TRBV29-1 | . | TGCAGCGTTGAAGGGGGAAATGGCGTAGCTGATACCTACGAGCAGTACTTC | CSVEGGNGVADTYEQYF
TRBJ2-3 | . | TRBV12-3/TRBV12-4 | TRBD2 | TGTGCCAGCAATCCGAGCGGGACCCAAGGGGATACGCAGTATTTT | CASNPSGTQGDTQYF
TRBJ2-7 | few | TRBV7-8 | . | TGTGCCAGCAGCCGACGGGATGATGTCAAGCAGTACTTC | CASSRRDDVKQYF
TRBJ1-5 | . | TRBV6-2/TRBV6-3 | . | TGTGCCAGTGCTCACCCGCGGAAGGCAGGTAATAGCAATCAGCCCCAGCATTTT | CASAHPRKAGNSNQPQHF
TRBJ2-7 | few | TRBV20-1 | TRBD1 | TGCAGTGCTCCTCCAGCCTGGGACAGCACCTACGAGCAGTACTTC | CSAPPAWDSTYEQYF
TRBJ1-3 | . | TRBV20-1 | . | TGCAGTGCTAGAGACACGGGACCCCGATCTGGAAACACCATATATTTT | CSARDTGPRSGNTIYF
TRBJ2-3 | few | TRBV12-3/TRBV12-4 | . | TGTGCCAGCAACCCTTCCGACAGGCTTAGCACAGATACGCAGTATTTT | CASNPSDRLSTDTQYF
TRBJ2-3 | . | TRBV7-2 | . | TGTGCCAGCAGCTTAGGGTTGTGGGGGGCCTTCACAGATACGCAGTATTTT | CASSLGLWGAFTDTQYF
TRBJ1-4 | . | TRBV4-1 | TRBD1 | TGCGCCAGCACCCGGACAGGGATCGAAAAACTGTTTTTT | CASTRTGIEKLFF
TRBJ2-1 | many | TRBV5-6 | . | TGTGCCAGCAGCTTGGATAGTGGGAGGACCTACAATGAGCAGTTCTTC | CASSLDSGRTYNEQFF
TRBJ1-1 | . | TRBV7-9 | . | TGTGCCAGCAGCCTGGACGGACTGACCATGAACACTGAAGCTTTCTTT | CASSLDGLTMNTEAFF
TRBJ1-1 | . | TRBV5-5 | . | TGTGCCAGCAGCTTGGACGTAAGGGGTGAAGCTTTCTTT | CASSLDVRGEAFF
TRBJ2-4 | . | TRBV6-2/TRBV6-3 | . | TGTGCCAGCACTTTGGGGAACATTCAGTACTTC | CASTLGNIQYF
TRBJ2-5 | . | TRBV20-1 | TRBD1 | TGCAGTGCTAGACGGACAGGGGCGTTTGTGACCCAGTACTTC | CSARRTGAFVTQYF
TRBJ2-1 | . | TRBV29-1 | . | TGCAGCGTTGAAGGCTCGAGCTCCTACAATGAGCAGTTCTTC | CSVEGSSSYNEQFF
TRBJ1-1 | . | TRBV6-1 | . | TGTGCCAGCAGTGAGGACTTTCATTACACTGAAGCTTTCTTT | CASSEDFHYTEAFF
TRBJ1-3 | once | TRBV7-2 | . | TGTGCCAGCAGCCCCACTAATTCTGGAAACACCATATATTTT | CASSPTNSGNTIYF
TRBJ2-5 | many | TRBV7-2 | TRBD2 | TGTGCCAGCAGCTTAGGGCAATCTAGCGGGAGCCCAGAGACCCAGTACTTC | CASSLGQSSGSPETQYF
TRBJ1-6 | few | TRBV9 | TRBD1 | TGTGCCAGCAGCGAGACACCGGGACAGGGAAGGCTTAATTCACCCCTCCACTTT | CASSETPGQGRLNSPLHF
TRBJ1-5 | many | TRBV10-3 | . | TGTGCCATCAGTGAGGGACAGCGCAATCAGCCCCAGCATTTT | CAISEGQRNQPQHF
TRBJ1-6 | . | TRBV15 | . | TGTGCCACCAGCAGAGAGGGATTCGGCGATTCACCCCTCCACTTT | CATSREGFGDSPLHF
TRBJ2-1 | . | TRBV28 | TRBD2 | TGTGCCAGCAATCCTAGCGGAACCAGGTATGAGCAGTTCTTC | CASNPSGTRYEQFF
TRBJ2-5 | many | TRBV13 | . | TGTGCCAGCAGCTTATCACAGCTCCTTAAGGGGAGCCAAGAGACCCAGTACTTC | CASSLSQLLKGSQETQYF
TRBJ1-6 | . | TRBV27 | . | TGTGCCAGCAGTCCCTCGACAGGATATAATTCACCCCTCCACTTT | CASSPSTGYNSPLHF
TRBJ1-2 | . | TRBV18 | . | TGTGCCAGCTCGCCCGACCGGTATGGCTACACCTTC | CASSPDRYGYTF
TRBJ2-7 | . | TRBV2 | TRBD1 | TGTGCCAGCAGTCCTCGACAGGGGCCGGCCTACGAGCAGTACTTC | CASSPRQGPAYEQYF
TRBJ2-7 | few | TRBV9 | . | TGTGCCAGCAGCGTAGCTGGTCAGGGTTCGTATTACGAGCAGTACTTC | CASSVAGQGSYYEQYF
TRBJ2-5 | . | TRBV7-2 | . | TGTGCCAGCAGCTTAGCGTCTACAGAGACCCAGTACTTC | CASSLASTETQYF
TRBJ2-6 | . | TRBV4-3 | TRBD1 | TGCGCCAGCAGCCATGCAGGGGGCATACCTGGGGCCAACGTCCTGACTTTC | CASSHAGGIPGANVLTF
TRBJ2-3 | many | TRBV5-1 | . | TGCGCCAGCAGCTTGGGACCAGGTGCTACAGATACGCAGTATTTT | CASSLGPGATDTQYF
TRBJ2-3 | few | TRBV6-5 | TRBD2 | TGTGCCAGCAGTTACTCGTTCTGGACTAGCGGGGATACGCAGTATTTT | CASSYSFWTSGDTQYF
TRBJ1-6 | . | TRBV18 | . | TGTGCCAGCTCGCCCGGGACACTAAATAATTCACCCCTCCACTTT | CASSPGTLNNSPLHF
TRBJ2-3 | few | TRBV5-1 | . | TGCGCCAGCAGCTTGTCCCCGGGGTCCACAGATACGCAGTATTTT | CASSLSPGSTDTQYF
TRBJ2-7 | many | TRBV5-8 | TRBD1 | TGTGCCAGCAGCTTGGCAGGGGGACAGGTCTACGAGCAGTACTTC | CASSLAGGQVYEQYF
TRBJ2-1 | . | TRBV5-1 | . | TGCGCCAGCAGCTCCTGGACCGATAGCTCCTACAATGAGCAGTTCTTC | CASSSWTDSSYNEQFF
TRBJ1-3 | . | TRBV29-1 | TRBD1 | TGCAGCGTTGACCCTCAGGGGGGCGGAAACACCATATATTTT | CSVDPQGGGNTIYF
TRBJ2-1 | few | TRBV5-4 | TRBD2 | TGTGCCAGCAGCTTGGGGGCTAGCGGGAGGGCCCTAACCAATGAGCAGTTCTTC | CASSLGASGRALTNEQFF
TRBJ2-1 | few | TRBV29-1 | . | TGCAGCGTTGAACCGATCGGGACACCCTACAATGAGCAGTTCTTC | CSVEPIGTPYNEQFF
TRBJ2-7 | . | TRBV28 | TRBD2 | TGTGCCAGCAGCTCGACTCGTCTAGCGGCGTACTCCTACGAGCAGTACTTC | CASSSTRLAAYSYEQYF
TRBJ2-3 | many | TRBV29-1 | TRBD2 | TGCAGCGCAAAGAGGACTAGCGGGAGTAGCACAGATACGCAGTATTTT | CSAKRTSGSSTDTQYF
TRBJ2-4 | few | TRBV7-9 | TRBD2 | TGTGCCAGCAGCCCCTTAGCGGGAGAGGCCAAAAACATTCAGTACTTC | CASSPLAGEAKNIQYF
TRBJ2-5 | . | TRBV20-1 | . | TGCAGTGCTACGAGATCCCAAGAGACCCAGTACTTC | CSATRSQETQYF
TRBJ2-5 | many | TRBV11-3 | TRBD2 | TGTGCCAGCAGCTTAGTAGGACTAGCGGGAGAGACCCAGTACTTC | CASSLVGLAGETQYF
TRBJ1-5 | . | TRBV19 | . | TGTGCCAGTAGTTTAACAGGGAACGGTCAGCCCCAGCATTTT | CASSLTGNGQPQHF
TRBJ2-5 | few | TRBV4-3 | . | TGCGCCAGCAGCCAAGCGCCGGGACCGGCACAGGAGACCCAGTACTTC | CASSQAPGPAQETQYF
TRBJ2-6 | . | TRBV20-1 | . | TGCAGTGCTAGAGTCGGGACATCGAGCTCTGGGGCCAACGTCCTGACTTTC | CSARVGTSSSGANVLTF
TRBJ2-1 | . | TRBV7-3 | . | TGTGCCAGCAGCCCGATAAGAAGGTCCTACAATGAGCAGTTCTTC | CASSPIRRSYNEQFF
TRBJ1-4 | . | TRBV25-1 | TRBD1 | TGTGCCAGCAGTGAATACAGGGGGTCTGAAAAACTGTTTTTT | CASSEYRGSEKLFF